These 14 T cell receptor beta chains share one sample of origin, sequenced in a study of T-cell reconstitution after alpha-beta-depleted transplantation in children. The TCRbeta library incorporated unique molecular identifiers. TCRdb redid the calling of the PCR reads with MiXCR, one entry per CDR3 protein. The sample gives around 300,000 distinct CDR3 sequences, 10% of which show up once; over 6% is in the top ten. The sequences come from PBMCs, collected before TCRalphabeta/CD19-depleted stem cell transplant. The origin of the receptors is a boy younger than two with acute myeloid leukemia, due to receive a stem cell transplant.

Ten or more counts support this clonotype. The genes are TRBV14 and TRBJ2-3, with D uncertain. The CDR3 sequence is 15 residues long. V lost 1 base, J lost 2 bases, and 10 bases lay in between. Looked up from germline, CDR1 is SGHDN and CDR2 is FVKESK. As DNA, the CDR3 is TGTGCCAGCAGCCAAGGACGCCAAACCACAGATACGCAGTATTTT. It is translated as CASSQGRQTTDTQYF. Drawing the rest from reference TRBV14 and TRBJ2-3, the complete variable domain is EAGVTQFPSHSVIEKGQTVTLRCDPISGHDNLYWYRRVMGKEIKFLLHFVKESKQDESGMPNNRFLAERTGGTYSTLKVQPAELEDSGVYFCASSQGRQTTDTQYFGPGTRLTVL.

This clonotype was picked up a small number of times. This sequence joins TRBV18 and TRBJ1-1; no reliable D call. The length of the CDR3 is 15 residues. Trimming left V 2 bases short and J 1 base short, with 11 bases between. The germline V gene encodes CDR1 KGHSH and CDR2 LQKENI. The CDR3 is CASSPMSTRNTEAFF. In DNA form, the CDR3 reads TGTGCCAGCTCACCAATGTCCACAAGGAACACTGAAGCTTTCTTT.

Notes on this clonotype: A clone one base away is much larger, so this may be a read error. This chain joins TRBV9 and TRBJ2-7; D gene ambiguous. V lost 2 bases and J 2 bases, leaving 11 bases between the germline ends. This CDR3 is 14 amino acids long. CDR1 and CDR2 from the germline V gene are SGDLS and YYNGEE. CDR3 in amino acids: CASSVGSTPYEQYF. Written as DNA, the CDR3 is TGTGCCAGCAGCGTCGGGTCAACCCCCTACGAGCAGTACTTC. Using reference TRBV9 and TRBJ2-7 for the parts outside the CDR3, the full variable domain is DSGVTQTPKHLITATGQRVTLRCSPRSGDLSVYWYQQSLDQGLQFLIQYYNGEERAKGNILERFSAQQFPDLHSELNLSSLELGDSALYFCASSVGSTPYEQYFGPGTRLTVT.

The sample holds many counts of this clonotype. V gene TRBV7-9 combines with J gene TRBJ1-3; 9 bases match TRBD1. This CDR3 contains 17 residues. Losses at the gene ends were 0 bases for V and 0 bases for J; bases not matched to a gene: 3. Germline V gene sequence: CDR1 SEHNR, CDR2 FQNEAQ (reference sequence). The CDR3 nucleotides are TGTGCCAGCAGCTTAGCGGGACAGGGTAGCTCTGGAAACACCATATATTTT. Translating it yields CASSLAGQGSSGNTIYF.

The chain links TRBV6-5 to TRBJ2-2; weak D call: TRBD1 (5 bases). V was trimmed by 2 bases and J by 2 bases, leaving 12 bases between them. The CDR3 totals 16 residues. Germline CDR1 MNHEY, CDR2 SVGAGI. CDR3 in DNA: TGTGCCAGCAGTTACCGGCGACAGATCAACACCGGGGAGCTGTTTTTT. Protein sequence: CASSYRRQINTGELFF.

This clonotype has just a few counts. The chain links TRBV30 to TRBJ2-1; D is possibly TRBD1 or TRBD2 (5 bases each). From germline, CDR1 is GTSNPN and CDR2 SVGIG (reference sequence). The V and J ends lost 2 bases and 0 bases respectively, with 17 bases between them. This CDR3 region has 17 residues. The CDR3 nucleotides read TGTGCCTGGAGTCGGGGCCTAGGTCCTAGCTCCTACAATGAGCAGTTCTTC. Translating it yields CAWSRGLGPSSYNEQFF.

There are many counts of this clonotype. The gene calls are TRBV6-2 or TRBV6-3 and TRBJ2-7; TRBD2 matches at 7 bases. Per the germline V gene, CDR1 is MNHEY and CDR2 is SVGEGT. V lost 6 bases to trimming and J lost 0 bases; unmatched junction nucleotides: 11. The CDR3 extends over 16 amino acids. The chain's CDR3 is CASRTGGSRSSYEQYF. CDR3 DNA sequence: TGTGCCAGCAGGACCGGCGGGAGTCGGAGCTCCTACGAGCAGTACTTC.

The chain recombines TRBV10-3 with TRBJ1-2; 7 nucleotides match TRBD1. In germline, CDR1 is ENHRY, CDR2 SYGVKD. V was clipped by 5 bases and J by 5 bases; unmatched bases: 8. CDR3 length: 14 amino acids. In nucleotides, the CDR3 is TGTGCCATCAGTCCCGGGACAGTCCGATATGGCTACACCTTC. It translates to CAISPGTVRYGYTF.

This chain uses TRBV28 with TRBJ2-5; no clear D gene. From germline, CDR1 is MDHEN and CDR2 SYDVKM. Trimming removed 4 bases at V and 5 bases at J, with 8 bases between. This CDR3 region has 12 residues. The CDR3 DNA reads as TGTGCCAGCAGTTGGGGTCGGGAGACCCAGTACTTC. Its translation is CASSWGRETQYF.

Remarks on this clonotype: A much more abundant neighbour one base away suggests this may be a read error. The chain combines TRBV12-3 or TRBV12-4 with TRBJ1-1, with D hard to call. This CDR3 spans 11 amino acids. V was pared by 11 bases and J by 10 bases, with 17 bases between. In DNA, the CDR3 is TGTGCCGGCACCCCCCGCGCCGTAGCTTTCTTT. Its translation is CAGTPRAVAFF.

The CDR3 nucleotides are TGCGCCAGCAGCGAGACCTCAGGGGGACCGAGCGAGCAGTACTTC. This encodes CASSETSGGPSEQYF. The chain couples TRBV5-1 to TRBJ2-7; TRBD1 aligns across 7 bases. The V segment lost 4 bases and the J segment 6 bases; nucleotides outside the gene matches: 13. Germline CDR1 and CDR2: SGHRS and YFSETQ. This CDR3 contains 15 residues.

This clonotype was recorded at least ten times. The chain combines TRBV27 with TRBJ2-5; 8 bases match TRBD1. V shed 5 bases and J 5 bases; nucleotides not matched to a gene: 7. The V gene's germline CDR1 is MNHEY and CDR2 SMNVEV (reference sequence). This CDR3 region has 14 residues. The CDR3 spells CASSPQGARETQYF. The CDR3 coding sequence is TGTGCCAGCAGTCCTCAGGGGGCGAGGGAGACCCAGTACTTC.

This clonotype has more than one count but fewer than ten. This chain connects TRBV7-3 to TRBJ2-5; TRBD2 matches 10 bases. Germline trimming cut 4 bases from V and 4 bases from J; bases unmatched to any gene: 3. The CDR3 length is 14 residues. Germline assignment: CDR1 SGHTA and CDR2 FQGTGA. As DNA, the CDR3 is TGTGCCAGCAGCTCCGGACTAGCGGTAGAGACCCAGTACTTC. Protein: CASSSGLAVETQYF.

Details on this clonotype: This sequence may be a read error, since a much larger clone differs from it by one base. The conserved phenylalanine or tryptophan is not found at the CDR3 terminus, so this likely reflects a read error. This chain connects TRBV5-1 to TRBJ1-2, with D uncertain. From germline, CDR1 is SGHRS and CDR2 YFSETQ. The V end was cut by 1 base, the J end by 0 bases, with 7 bases between. This CDR3 contains 14 residues. The CDR3 protein is CASSLTEANYGYTI. DNA of the CDR3: TGCGCCAGCAGCTTGACAGAAGCTAACTATGGCTACACCATC.